These 11 T cell receptor beta chains were sequenced from one sample in a study of T cell changes during pregnancy in multiple sclerosis. Generated by immunoSEQ multiplex PCR, the TCRdb table keeps only in-frame clones and is missing some. This sample has about 99,000 clones, with approximately 95% found just once. The specimen comprised peripheral blood, sampled after pregnancy. These receptors were taken from a female donor with multiple sclerosis, enrolled in a pregnancy study.

The rearrangement joins TRBV6-5 to TRBJ2-3; 7 bases map to TRBD1. With V trimmed by 6 bases and J by 8 bases, 5 bases remained unmatched. This CDR3 region has 12 residues. The germline V gene has CDR1 MNHEY and CDR2 SVGAGI. DNA for the CDR3: TGTGCCAGCAGAAGACAGGGTGGTACGCAGTATTTT. It yields the protein CASRRQGGTQYF.

V usage is TRBV5-1 and J usage is TRBJ2-2, with 12 bases fitting TRBD2. J lost 7 bases, V lost 0 bases, and 1 base had no gene match. Germline CDR1 is SGHRS and CDR2 is YFSETQ. CDR3 size: 15 residues. The CDR3 DNA is TGCGCCAGCAGCTTGGGACTAGCGGGAGACGGGGAGCTGTTTTTT. This sequence encodes CASSLGLAGDGELFF.

The J gene is TRBJ1-1, the V gene TRBV23-1; 7 nucleotides align to TRBD1. TRBV23-1 is filed as an ORF, its function uncertain. The CDR3 length is 13 residues. With 9 bases clipped from V and 0 bases from J, the junction kept 4 bases outside the gene matches. The CDR3: CARDRPMNTEAFF. The CDR3 DNA is TGCGCCAGGGACAGGCCAATGAACACTGAAGCTTTCTTT.

V is TRBV6-1 and J is TRBJ1-1; D gene unclear. The CDR3 loop spans 13 amino acids. Germline loops: CDR1 MNHNS, CDR2 SASEGT. The ends were cut back, 4 bases at V and 0 bases at J, with 6 bases in the middle. CDR3 region: CASSAGMNTEAFF. The CDR3 coding sequence is TGTGCCAGCAGTGCGGGGATGAACACTGAAGCTTTCTTT.

The chain recombines TRBV6-5 with TRBJ2-7; tentative D call: TRBD1 (5 bases). V lost 2 bases, J lost 0 bases, and 11 bases lay in between. Germline loops: CDR1 MNHEY, CDR2 SVGAGI. This CDR3 region has 15 residues. CDR3 nucleotides: TGTGCCAGCAGTTACGGTTCAGGGCCCTCCTACGAGCAGTACTTC. It translates to CASSYGSGPSYEQYF.

The rearrangement links TRBV4-3 to TRBJ2-2, with TRBD2 as a possible D gene (5 bases). The CDR3 length is 16 residues. The germline gives CDR1 LGHNA, CDR2 YSLEER. V shed 1 base and J shed 5 bases, with 14 bases lying between them. The DNA of the CDR3 is TGCGCCAGCAGCCAAGGGCCGGGATACGGAACCGGGGAGCTGTTTTTT. It translates to CASSQGPGYGTGELFF.

The V gene is TRBV5-1, the J gene TRBJ2-3; weak D call: TRBD2 (6 bases). The germline V and J ends were trimmed by 3 bases and 12 bases, with 14 bases remaining between them. Germline loops: CDR1 SGHRS, CDR2 YFSETQ. The CDR3 is made up of 12 amino acids. Here the CDR3 DNA reads TGCGCCAGCAGCTACAGCGGGCCGACTCAGTATTTT. Protein: CASSYSGPTQYF.

The gene calls are TRBV27 and TRBJ2-7, with TRBD2 matching over 8 bases. The CDR3 has 14 residues. Unmatched junction bases numbered 10, after V lost 7 bases and J lost 5 bases. From germline, CDR1 is MNHEY and CDR2 SMNVEV (reference sequence). The CDR3 nucleotides read TGTGCCAGCAAGCCGGGACTAGGTGGAAACGAGCAGTACTTC. Translated: CASKPGLGGNEQYF.

This chain links TRBV5-8 with TRBJ2-3; D is unclear. Germline assignment: CDR1 SGHTS and CDR2 YDEGEE. This CDR3 has 12 amino acids. The V end lost 4 bases, the J end lost 6 bases, and 9 bases lay between the germline ends. In DNA form, the CDR3 reads TGTGCCAGCAGCCAAGCTCGCGATACGCAGTATTTT. Residues: CASSQARDTQYF.

The J gene is TRBJ2-7, the V gene TRBV9, with TRBD2 identical over 8 bases. Germline V CDR1 and CDR2: SGDLS, YYNGEE. J gave up 7 bases and V 0 bases, and 9 bases lay outside the gene matches. The CDR3 runs 15 residues. The chain's CDR3 is CASSVASGRLYEQYF. Written as DNA, the CDR3 is TGTGCCAGCAGCGTAGCCAGCGGGAGACTGTATGAGCAGTACTTC.

The chain links TRBV7-2 to TRBJ2-7; perhaps TRBD2 as D (6 bases). Trimming took off 5 bases at V and 0 bases at J, with 14 bases between the two ends. Germline V lookup: CDR1 SGHTA, CDR2 FQGNSA. This CDR3 region has 15 residues. For the CDR3, the DNA is TGTGCCAGCAGCAAAAAGGCTAGCGACTCCTACGAGCAGTACTTC. It is translated as CASSKKASDSYEQYF.